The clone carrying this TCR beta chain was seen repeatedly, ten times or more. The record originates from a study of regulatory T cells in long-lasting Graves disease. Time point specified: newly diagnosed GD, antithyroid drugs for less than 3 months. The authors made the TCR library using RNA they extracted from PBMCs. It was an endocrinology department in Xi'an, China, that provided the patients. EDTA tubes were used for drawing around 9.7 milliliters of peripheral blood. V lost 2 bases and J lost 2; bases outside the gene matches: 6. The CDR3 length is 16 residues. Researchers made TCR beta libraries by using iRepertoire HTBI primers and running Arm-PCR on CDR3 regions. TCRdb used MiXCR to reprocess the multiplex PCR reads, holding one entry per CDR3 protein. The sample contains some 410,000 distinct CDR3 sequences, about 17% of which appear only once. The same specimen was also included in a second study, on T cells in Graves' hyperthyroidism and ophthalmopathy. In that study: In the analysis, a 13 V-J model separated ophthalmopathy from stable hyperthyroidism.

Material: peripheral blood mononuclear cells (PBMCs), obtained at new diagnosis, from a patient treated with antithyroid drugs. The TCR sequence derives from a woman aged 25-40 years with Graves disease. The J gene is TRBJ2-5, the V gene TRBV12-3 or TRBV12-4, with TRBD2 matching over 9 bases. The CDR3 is CASSLWLAGGQETQYF. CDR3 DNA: TGTGCCAGCAGTTTATGGCTGGCGGGAGGGCAAGAGACCCAGTACTTC.